This entry is about one TCR beta chain. V was shortened by 3 bases and J by 6 bases, with 9 bases between the two germline ends. Per the germline V gene, CDR1 is WNHNN and CDR2 is SYGVQD (reference sequence). The CDR3 runs 12 residues. In the authors' methods: How many nucleated cells were present was estimated from reference gene primer amplification. The table came from immunoSEQ multiplex PCR; TCRdb's copy has only in-frame clones and leaves some out. V and J calls and clone size follow that table, whereas D and trimming were derived from the DNA. This sample yields 150,000 to 200,000 clones, of which around 89% are seen a single time; approximately 4% belongs to the top ten. This entry is derived from a study of blood T cell repertoires in COVID-19. Background on the study: Samples taken during acute and convalescent COVID-19 were collected in the United States, Italy and Spain. Sample material is recorded as cDNA or gDNA derived from T cells, B-cell-depleted T cells, or PBMCs.

The TCR comes from a woman in her twenties or thirties with acute or convalescent COVID-19. The sequencing input was peripheral blood. The chain has TRBV10-1 and TRBJ2-7; D gene unclear. The CDR3 sequence: CASSDGRGEQYF. For the CDR3, the DNA is TGCGCCAGCAGTGACGGCCGCGGCGAGCAGTACTTC.